Described below is a single TCR beta chain sequence and its context. In its sample, this clonotype was seen a few times. Its antigen is not yet known. One end of the junction is discordant with germline, which a read error may explain. The roughly 42 donors, aged about 6 to 95 years, were systemically healthy Caucasian individuals from Russia. Each donor gave about 9.2 milliliters of peripheral blood, drawn into EDTA-treated Vacutainer tubes. PBMCs were isolated by Ficoll-Paque density-gradient centrifugation, with at least 7 million obtained per sample. Trizol reagent was used to extract total RNA from the PBMCs, yielding at least 5.5 micrograms per sample. For every donor, flow cytometry on a PBMC aliquot measured the percentage of naive CD45RAhigh/CD27high T cells. This sample was taken from a study of blood T cells in healthy people across ages (dated by TCRdb to the mid-2010s). The study in broad terms: In model experiments, template switching captured roughly one uniquely barcoded TCR beta cDNA molecule for every two T cells. Using deep sequencing normalized with unique cDNA molecular identifiers, the study measured how TCR beta repertoire diversity changes with age. The donors were split into four age groups: young (average around 15 years), middle-aged (about 40), aged (over 55) and long-lived (approximately 80). For two donors (one aged 18 to 29 and one aged 80 or older), the study analyzed two additional independent replicas of 1 million unique cDNA reads from the same blood draw. Donors of different ages were randomly distributed across sequencing lanes to avoid experimental bias. Results the study describes overall, beyond this receptor: Observed TCR beta diversity per million T cells fell roughly linearly with age, and a significant reduction was already apparent by age around 40. Compared with the aged group, the long-lived group had more naive CD4+ T cells, fewer expanded clones and increased TCR diversity, suggesting age selection. Total diversity estimates from one million sequenced T cells were considered lower bounds and underestimates. Conclusive comparison of naive and antigen-experienced compartments was prevented by the profiling of bulk unsorted PBMCs. Donor CMV infection status was unknown, potentially confounding age-related changes in expanded clonotypes. Observed TCR beta diversity correlated strongly with the percentage of naive T cells measured by flow cytometry.

The library was made by 5' RACE. Sequencing relied on an Illumina HiSeq 2500. A second PCR of roughly 7 to 11 cycles was performed with a sample-barcoded 5' primer and a J-beta primer mix. Each TCR beta cDNA molecule received a unique molecular identifier from a template-switch 5' adaptor carrying 12 random nucleotides. Each sample yielded at least 2.5 million CDR3-containing paired-end reads. First-strand cDNA synthesis was performed from all RNA using the Mint cDNA synthesis kit, with priming by a TRBC-specific oligonucleotide. After uracil-DNA glycosylase treatment, a first 18-cycle PCR used universal primers M1SS and BC2_uni_R on all cDNA. On the study's bioinformatics: Normalization of each sample was performed by random selection of 1 million high-quality reads, each carrying a distinct molecular identifier. Instead of being binned into consensus sequences, reads with shared molecular identifiers were discarded. MiTCR, set to a Q25 quality threshold and the strictest error-elimination algorithm, was used for CDR3 identification, clonotype clustering and error correction. A nonparametric unseen species model with Euler transformation was used to estimate lower-bound total TCR beta diversity. TCRdb reprocessing: public reads trimmed at Q25 with fastp, clones called with MiXCR, in-frame beta chains kept. Duplicate CDR3 protein sequences are folded into a single record with the most common DNA and genes. The V and J calls follow TCRdb's processing rather than the paper's. The sample profile shows approximately 730,000 distinct CDR3 sequences; less than 70% of them were found once. Around 40% of the sample goes to the ten largest clones.

The CDR3 runs 14 amino acids, cysteine and phenylalanine included. Left in the record is the CDR3 DNA by itself, 42 bases read in frame from the first base. The germline V gene (reference sequence) specifies SSHAT as CDR1 and FNYEAQ as CDR2. The TCR sequence derives from an elderly man in good health. The rearrangement combines TRBV7-7 with TRBJ2-5; the D gene is unclear. The sequencing sample was made of blood. The bases read TGTGCTAGCAGCGCAGCCTCGTACCAAGAGACCCAGTACTTC. This codes for CASSAASYQETQYF.